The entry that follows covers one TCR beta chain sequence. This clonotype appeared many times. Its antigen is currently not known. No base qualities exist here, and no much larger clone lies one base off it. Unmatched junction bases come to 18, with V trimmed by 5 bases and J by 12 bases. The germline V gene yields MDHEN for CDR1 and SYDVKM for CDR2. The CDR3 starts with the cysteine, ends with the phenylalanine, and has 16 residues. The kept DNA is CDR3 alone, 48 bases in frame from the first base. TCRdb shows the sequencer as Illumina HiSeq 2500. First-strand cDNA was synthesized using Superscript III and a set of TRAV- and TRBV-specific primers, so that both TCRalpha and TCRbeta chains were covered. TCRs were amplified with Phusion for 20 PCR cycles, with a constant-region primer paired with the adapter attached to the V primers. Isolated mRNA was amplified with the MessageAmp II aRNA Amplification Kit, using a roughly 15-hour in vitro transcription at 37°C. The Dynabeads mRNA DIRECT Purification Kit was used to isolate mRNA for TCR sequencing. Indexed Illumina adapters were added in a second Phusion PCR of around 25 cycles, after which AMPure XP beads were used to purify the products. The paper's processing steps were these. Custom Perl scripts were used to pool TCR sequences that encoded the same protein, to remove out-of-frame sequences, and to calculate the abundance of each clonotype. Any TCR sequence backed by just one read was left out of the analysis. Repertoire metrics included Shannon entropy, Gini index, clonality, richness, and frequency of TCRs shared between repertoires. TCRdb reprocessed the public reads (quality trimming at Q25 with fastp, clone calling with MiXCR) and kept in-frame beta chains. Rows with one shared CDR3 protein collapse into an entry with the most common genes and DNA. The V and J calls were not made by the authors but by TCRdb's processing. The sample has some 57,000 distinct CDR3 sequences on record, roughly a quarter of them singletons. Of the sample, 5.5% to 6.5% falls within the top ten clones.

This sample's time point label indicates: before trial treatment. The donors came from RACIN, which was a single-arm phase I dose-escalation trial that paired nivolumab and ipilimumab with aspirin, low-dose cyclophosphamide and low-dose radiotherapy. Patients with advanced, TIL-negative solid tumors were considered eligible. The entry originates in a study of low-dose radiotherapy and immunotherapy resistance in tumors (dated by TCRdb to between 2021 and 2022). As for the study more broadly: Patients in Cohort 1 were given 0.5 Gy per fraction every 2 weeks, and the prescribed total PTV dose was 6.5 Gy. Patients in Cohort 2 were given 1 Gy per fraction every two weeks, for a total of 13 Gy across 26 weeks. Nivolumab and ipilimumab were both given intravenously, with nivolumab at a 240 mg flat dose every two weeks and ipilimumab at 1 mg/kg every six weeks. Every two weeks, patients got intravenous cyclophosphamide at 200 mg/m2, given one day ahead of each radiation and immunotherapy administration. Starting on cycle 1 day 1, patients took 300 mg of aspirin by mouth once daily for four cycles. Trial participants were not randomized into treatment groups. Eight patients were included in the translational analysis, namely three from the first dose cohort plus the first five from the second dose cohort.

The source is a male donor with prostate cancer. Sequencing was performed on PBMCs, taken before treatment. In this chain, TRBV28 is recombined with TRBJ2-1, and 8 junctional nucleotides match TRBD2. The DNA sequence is TGTGCCAGCAGTCCCCCCGTCGGTAGCGGGGAGCTAGGGCAGTTCTTC. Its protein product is CASSPPVGSGELGQFF.